One T cell receptor (beta chain) is described in this entry. This sample is drawn from a study of blood T cell repertoires in COVID-19. V was trimmed by 3 bases and J by 0 bases, leaving 9 bases between them. CDR3 length equals 16 residues. The germline gives CDR1 LNHDA, CDR2 SQIVND (reference sequence). In the original processing: How many nucleated cells were present was estimated from reference gene primer amplification. Assay used: immunoSEQ multiplex PCR; TCRdb lists only in-frame clones, some missing. Clone size and the V and J calls come from that table; the DNA yielded D and trimming. The sample lists 150,000 or so clones, 86% seen once, with approximately 4.5% in the top ten.

This TCR derives from a man between 45 and 60 years old who had recovered from COVID-19. The chain combines TRBV19 with TRBJ2-6, with D possibly matching TRBD1 (6 bases). Material for sequencing was PBMCs or T cells enriched from blood (not recorded which). Written as DNA, the CDR3 is TGTGCCAGTAGTATGGAACAGGGCTCTGGGGCCAACGTCCTGACTTTC. Translated: CASSMEQGSGANVLTF.